This entry features one T cell receptor (beta chain) sequence. The antigen remains unidentified. The data were taken from a study of siplizumab effects on memory and regulatory T cells. Some 9.7 x 10^4 TCR templates were assayed per sample. The method was immunoSEQ multiplex PCR; TCRdb's version includes in-frame clones alone and lacks a portion of them. The sample has over 65,000 clones, roughly 93% seen once. Study-level points and caveats: Siplizumab brought about a significant reduction in alloreactive sequences traceable to unstimulated CD4+ memory cells. Major contributors to the alloresponse seemed to be naive T cells, which also appeared more diverse than memory cells.

The sample comprised CD8+ T cells sorted from blood. The sequence came from a human donor in good health.

The CDR3 DNA is TGTGCCACACAGGGGGGAATCTCTGGAAACACCATATATTTT. Amino acid sequence: CATQGGISGNTIYF. The rearrangement uses TRBV28 and TRBJ1-3; 8 bases match TRBD1. CDR3 length equals 14 residues. The V and J ends lost 10 bases and 0 bases, in that order; junction bases with no gene match: 5. CDR1 is MDHEN and CDR2 is SYDVKM in the germline V gene.